This TCR beta chain was observed in a study of shared clonotypes between healthy human individuals. As to this clone: As yet, its antigen is unknown.

Authors' processing steps: As immunoSEQ supplied junction-only sequences (without quality scores), filtering differed. Produced via immunoSEQ multiplex PCR; TCRdb's table is partial and in-frame only. The D gene and trimming were derived from the DNA, and the V and J assignments and clone size from that table. The sample includes more than 850,000 clones, around 78% seen only once; the top ten take more than 0.45%. The CDR3 loop spans 16 amino acids. The V end was cut by 5 bases, the J end by 4 bases, with 18 bases between. Germline V lookup: CDR1 SEHNR, CDR2 FQNEAQ (reference sequence). Study-wide results and limits: Lower generation probabilities were found for non-shared clonotypes than for those shared by all four donors. In a handful of donors, about 5% of naive CD4 clonotypes appeared in common.

This chain connects TRBV7-9 to TRBJ1-3; weak D call: TRBD1 (6 bases). Sequenced input: memory CD4+ T cells from PBMCs. The subset here: CD45RA-negative fraction. The sequence came from a man aged 18 to 30 in good health. Some clones in this sample may be carry-over from other donors' samples. In nucleotides, the CDR3 is TGTGCCAGCAGCCCTTTTCCAGGGGAATCCGGAAACACCATATATTTT. Encoded protein: CASSPFPGESGNTIYF. Together with reference TRBV7-9 and TRBJ1-3, the CDR3 gives the full variable domain: DTGVSQNPRHKITKRGQNVTFRCDPISEHNRLYWYRQTLGQGPEFLTYFQNEAQLEKSRLLSDRFSAERPKGSFSTLEIQRTEQGDSAMYLCASSPFPGESGNTIYFGEGSWLTVV.